Below, 23 T cell receptor beta chains from the same sample are listed, as sequenced in a study of blood T cell repertoires in COVID-19. Generated by immunoSEQ multiplex PCR, the TCRdb table keeps only in-frame clones and is missing some. This table holds 400,000 to 450,000 clones, less than 95% found once. Sequencing was performed on PBMCs or T cells enriched from blood (not recorded which). These receptors came from a man between 18 and 35 years old who had recovered from COVID-19.

This clone was seen more than once but under ten times. The chain links TRBV15 to TRBJ2-2; D remains unclear. The CDR3 consists of 12 residues. V dropped 5 bases and J dropped 5 bases, with 6 bases sitting between them. Looked up from germline, CDR1 is LNHNV and CDR2 is YYDKDF (reference sequence). In DNA form, the CDR3 reads TGTGCCACCAGCCAGTCGACCGGGGAGCTGTTTTTT. It specifies CATSQSTGELFF.

The gene calls are TRBV28 and TRBJ1-1; the D gene is possibly TRBD1 (5 bases). Looked up from germline, CDR1 is MDHEN and CDR2 is SYDVKM. The ends were cut back, 8 bases at V and 0 bases at J, with 10 bases in the middle. The CDR3 is made up of 13 amino acids. The chain's CDR3 is CASGGGMNTEAFF. CDR3 nucleotides: TGTGCCAGCGGGGGGGGGATGAACACTGAAGCTTTCTTT.

This clone was counted a few times. The chain employs TRBV11-3 and TRBJ1-3, with D possibly being TRBD1 (6 bases). CDR1 and CDR2 from the germline V gene are SGHNT and YENEEA. The V end lost 5 bases, the J end lost 4 bases, and 12 bases lay between the germline ends. The CDR3 length is 14 residues. The CDR3 is CASSIRGPGNTIYF. The CDR3 region has the DNA TGTGCCAGCAGCATCAGGGGACCGGGAAACACCATATATTTT.

The chain uses TRBV14 and TRBJ2-1, with 10 bases matching TRBD2. CDR1 and CDR2 (germline): SGHDN, FVKESK. V trimming: 4 bases; J trimming: 2 bases; junction bases outside the gene matches: 11. The CDR3 is 18 amino acids. The CDR3 sequence is CASSPMPGLAVTYNEQFF. The DNA for the CDR3 is TGTGCCAGCAGCCCAATGCCCGGACTAGCGGTTACCTACAATGAGCAGTTCTTC. The variable domain in full, with the rest retrieved from reference TRBV14 and TRBJ2-1, is EAGVTQFPSHSVIEKGQTVTLRCDPISGHDNLYWYRRVMGKEIKFLLHFVKESKQDESGMPNNRFLAERTGGTYSTLKVQPAELEDSGVYFCASSPMPGLAVTYNEQFFGPGTRLTVL.

The chain is built from TRBV28 and TRBJ1-2, with TRBD1 identical over 9 bases. The CDR3 loop spans 13 amino acids. Trimming took 3 bases from V and 6 from J; bases not matched to a gene: 2. Germline V CDR1 and CDR2: MDHEN, SYDVKM. The CDR3 loop is CASSFRTGDGYTF. The CDR3 nucleotides read TGTGCCAGCAGTTTCCGGACAGGGGATGGCTACACCTTC.

V and J are TRBV19 and TRBJ1-4; D is possibly TRBD1 (5 bases). This CDR3 is built from 13 residues. Germline CDR1 reads LNHDA; CDR2 reads SQIVND (reference sequence). The V end lost 5 bases, the J end lost 7 bases, and 11 bases lay between the germline ends. CDR3 protein: CASSGRVPEKLFF. CDR3 coding DNA: TGTGCCAGTAGTGGCAGGGTGCCTGAAAAACTGTTTTTT.

This chain connects TRBV6-5 to TRBJ2-3; 9 bases align to TRBD2. Germline trimming cut 5 bases from V and 0 bases from J; bases unmatched to any gene: 3. CDR1 and CDR2 (germline): MNHEY, SVGAGI. CDR3 length: 15 residues. The CDR3 DNA sequence: TGTGCCAGCAGTCGAACTAGCGGGAGCACAGATACGCAGTATTTT. This sequence encodes CASSRTSGSTDTQYF.

The chain carries TRBV2 and TRBJ2-1; 9 bases match TRBD2. This CDR3 is 13 amino acids long. J was trimmed by 2 bases and V by 7 bases; bases with no gene match: 0. Germline assignment: CDR1 SNHLY and CDR2 FYNNEI. The CDR3 DNA is TGTGCCAGCATAGCGGGAGCCTACAATGAGCAGTTCTTC. Its translation: CASIAGAYNEQFF.

The chain carries TRBV2 and TRBJ1-4; 7 bases are shared with TRBD1. CDR3 length: 14 amino acids. Germline V CDR1 and CDR2: SNHLY, FYNNEI. V shed 5 bases, J shed 8 bases, and the junction held 8 bases outside the gene matches. CDR3 sequence reads: CASSTDREGEKLFF. CDR3 nucleotides: TGTGCCAGCAGTACTGACAGGGAAGGAGAAAAACTGTTTTTT.

The CDR3 sequence: CASSPPRDQGGKLFF. CDR3 sequence (DNA): TGTGCCAGCTCACCACCGAGGGACCAGGGAGGAAAACTGTTTTTT. V and J are TRBV18 and TRBJ1-4; TRBD1 might be the D (5 bases). CDR1 and CDR2 (germline): KGHSH, LQKENI. The CDR3 totals 15 residues. The ends were cut back, 0 bases at V and 10 bases at J, with 15 bases in the middle. The full variable domain, in which reference TRBV18 and TRBJ1-4 provide the parts outside the CDR3, is NAGVMQNPRHLVRRRGQEARLRCSPMKGHSHVYWYRQLPEEGLKFMVYLQKENIIDESGMPKERFSAEFPKEGPSILRIQQVVRGDSAAYFCASSPPRDQGGKLFFGSGTQLSVL.

The rearrangement links TRBV7-3 to TRBJ1-1, with a weak D call TRBD1 (5 bases). Trimming took 5 bases from V and 4 from J, leaving 14 bases between them. The CDR3 extends over 14 amino acids. Germline V gene lookup returns CDR1 SGHTA and CDR2 FQGTGA. The CDR3 spells CASSLGGKVTEAFF. The CDR3 DNA reads TGTGCCAGCAGCCTCGGGGGAAAGGTCACTGAAGCTTTCTTT. The entire variable domain, with the rest obtained from reference TRBV7-3 and TRBJ1-1, is as follows: GAGVSQTPSNKVTEKGKYVELRCDPISGHTALYWYRQSLGQGPEFLIYFQGTGAADDSGLPNDRFFAVRPEGSVSTLKIQRTERGDSAVYLCASSLGGKVTEAFFGQGTRLTVV.

This clone was counted a few times. The genes are TRBV28 and TRBJ2-2; 7 positions match TRBD2. The V gene end was trimmed by 3 bases and the J gene end by 7 bases; junction bases not matched to a gene: 8. Looked up from germline, CDR1 is MDHEN and CDR2 is SYDVKM. The CDR3 contains 15 residues. The CDR3 sequence is CASSFLAGAGGELFF. The CDR3 nucleotides are TGTGCCAGCAGTTTTCTGGCGGGAGCCGGCGGGGAGCTGTTTTTT.

This rearrangement joins TRBV7-3 to TRBJ2-7; unclear D gene. The CDR3 sequence is 13 residues long. The V end lost 0 bases, the J end lost 2 bases, and 5 bases lay between the germline ends. Germline V gives CDR1 SGHTA, CDR2 FQGTGA. The CDR3, as DNA: TGTGCCAGCAGCTTAACGTCAACCTACGAGCAGTACTTC. It specifies CASSLTSTYEQYF.

This clone occurred a few times. The chain recombines TRBV10-2 with TRBJ1-1; D remains ambiguous. The CDR3 is 13 amino acids. CDR1 and CDR2 from the germline V gene are WSHSY and SAAADI. V dropped 6 bases and J dropped 1 base, with 9 bases sitting between them. The CDR3 region has the DNA TGCGCCAGCAGCGCAGCGGAGAACACTGAAGCTTTCTTT. This gives the protein CASSAAENTEAFF.

This chain joins TRBV3-1 (or the pseudogene TRBV3-2) and TRBJ2-1, with 8 nucleotides matching TRBD2. The CDR3 has 16 residues. Germline trimming cut 4 bases from V and 2 bases from J; bases unmatched to any gene: 7. The germline CDR1 and CDR2 sequences are LGHDT and YNNKEL (reference sequence). In DNA form, the CDR3 reads TGTGCCAGCAGCCCCAGCGGGAGTTCAGCCTACAATGAGCAGTTCTTC. Amino acids: CASSPSGSSAYNEQFF.

The V call is TRBV7-9, the J call TRBJ1-4, with 11 bases that match TRBD1. The CDR3 is made up of 15 amino acids. With V trimmed by 6 bases and J by 8 bases, 8 bases remained unmatched. Germline V gene sequence: CDR1 SEHNR, CDR2 FQNEAQ (reference sequence). CDR3 protein: CASRPTGTGGEKLFF. CDR3 nucleotides: TGTGCCAGCAGACCGACCGGGACAGGGGGAGAAAAACTGTTTTTT.

The gene calls are TRBV2 and TRBJ1-1, with unresolved D. Germline values: CDR1 SNHLY, CDR2 FYNNEI. CDR3 size: 13 residues. The germline V and J ends were trimmed by 1 base and 6 bases, with 9 bases remaining between them. As DNA, the CDR3 is TGTGCCAGCAGTGAAGTACCAGAGGCTGAAGCTTTCTTT. It is translated as CASSEVPEAEAFF.

In this sample, this clone turned up once. The chain combines TRBV6-2 or TRBV6-3 with TRBJ2-1; 10 positions agree with TRBD2. J gave up 6 bases and V 5 bases, and 10 bases lay outside the gene matches. Germline loops: CDR1 MNHEY, CDR2 SVGEGT. This CDR3 has 16 amino acids. CDR3 bases: TGTGCCAGCAGTAAGCGAGCGGGGGGGCTTTTCAATGAGCAGTTCTTC. As protein: CASSKRAGGLFNEQFF.

V usage is TRBV28 and J usage is TRBJ2-1; D uncertain. Between the trimmed V and J ends, which lost 5 bases and 0 bases, there was a span of 11 bases. The CDR3 is 15 amino acids. CDR1 and CDR2 (germline): MDHEN, SYDVKM. The CDR3 DNA reads as TGTGCCAGCAGTCCCCTAAGTTACTCCTACAATGAGCAGTTCTTC. Translated: CASSPLSYSYNEQFF.

The chain employs TRBV11-3 and TRBJ2-2; 8 bases line up with TRBD1. Per germline, CDR1 SGHNT and CDR2 YENEEA. J gave up 1 base and V 4 bases, and 5 bases lay outside the gene matches. This CDR3 is built from 16 residues. CDR3 region: CASSYGQGVNTGELFF. DNA for the CDR3: TGTGCCAGCAGCTATGGACAGGGAGTGAACACCGGGGAGCTGTTTTTT.

The V and J genes are TRBV27 and TRBJ1-6; D may be TRBD1 (6 bases). The CDR3 is made up of 16 amino acids. The V end lost 6 bases, the J end lost 0 bases, and 12 bases lay between the germline ends. Germline V gene sequence: CDR1 MNHEY, CDR2 SMNVEV (reference sequence). This CDR3 is CASRRGQSSYNSPLHF. The DNA for the CDR3 is TGTGCCAGCAGGAGAGGACAGAGCTCCTATAATTCACCCCTCCACTTT.

This clone came up once. V usage is TRBV6-6 and J usage is TRBJ1-2; 7 nucleotides line up with TRBD1. V lost 0 bases to trimming and J lost 8 bases; unmatched junction nucleotides: 3. The CDR3 spans 13 residues. CDR1 and CDR2 (germline): MNHNY, SVGAGI (reference sequence). CDR3 DNA: TGTGCCAGCAGTTACTCGACAGGGAGAGGCTACACCTTC. Its protein product is CASSYSTGRGYTF.

This clone was counted once. J is TRBJ2-3 and V is TRBV9; no reliable D call. Trimming removed 2 bases at V and 2 bases at J, with 6 bases between. Germline V gene lookup returns CDR1 SGDLS and CDR2 YYNGEE. This CDR3 has 13 amino acids. In nucleotides, the CDR3 is TGTGCCAGCAGCGTTAGTCCCACAGATACGCAGTATTTT. This translates into CASSVSPTDTQYF. The full variable domain, rest sourced from reference TRBV9 and TRBJ2-3, is DSGVTQTPKHLITATGQRVTLRCSPRSGDLSVYWYQQSLDQGLQFLIQYYNGEERAKGNILERFSAQQFPDLHSELNLSSLELGDSALYFCASSVSPTDTQYFGPGTRLTVL.